A single sample gave rise to the 14 T cell receptor beta chains below, sequenced in a study of neoadjuvant anti-PD-1 for oral cavity cancer. Time point meaning: after neoadjuvant nivolumab, at surgical resection. The method was immunoSEQ multiplex PCR; TCRdb's version includes in-frame clones alone and lacks a portion of them. The sample includes tens of thousands of clones, about 27% seen only once; the top ten take 15% to 20%. Sequencing was performed on tumor tissue, taken after nivolumab (anti-PD-1) treatment. Receptors originate from a person aged 35-80 years with oral cavity squamous cell carcinoma.

The J gene is TRBJ2-1, the V gene TRBV27, with a tentative D call TRBD2 (6 bases). Per the germline V gene, CDR1 is MNHEY and CDR2 is SMNVEV (reference sequence). The CDR3 sequence is 14 residues long. Trimming took 7 bases from V and 0 from J, leaving 10 bases between them. Written as DNA, the CDR3 is TGTGCCAGCATCGGAGGGAGCTCCTACAATGAGCAGTTCTTC. It codes for CASIGGSSYNEQFF.

V gene TRBV9 combines with J gene TRBJ2-6; possible D gene TRBD1, 6 bases. There are 16 residues in the CDR3. The germline CDR1 and CDR2 sequences are SGDLS and YYNGEE. V lost 0 bases and J lost 3, with 10 bases in between. The CDR3 sequence is CASSVAQGRGANVLTF. CDR3 DNA sequence: TGTGCCAGCAGCGTAGCACAGGGTCGTGGGGCCAACGTCCTGACTTTC.

This clone showed up just a few times. The CDR3 protein is CASKSGQDYEQYF. The CDR3 coding sequence is TGTGCCAGTAAGTCGGGACAGGACTACGAGCAGTACTTC. The chain couples TRBV19 to TRBJ2-7, with 8 bases aligning to TRBD1. CDR3 size: 13 residues. V lost 7 bases to trimming and J lost 3 bases; unmatched junction nucleotides: 5. The germline V gene encodes CDR1 LNHDA and CDR2 SQIVND (reference sequence).

This clone has more than one count but fewer than ten. The chain combines TRBV18 with TRBJ1-5; D gene uncertain. The V end was cut by 2 bases, the J end by 4 bases, with 9 bases between. Germline V CDR1 and CDR2: KGHSH, LQKENI. The CDR3 length is 14 residues. CDR3 region: CASSPSAPNQPQHF. The CDR3 coding sequence is TGTGCCAGCTCACCATCGGCACCGAATCAGCCCCAGCATTTT.

The gene calls are TRBV14 and TRBJ2-1; D possibly matches TRBD1 or TRBD2 (5 bases each). Trimming cost V 4 bases and J 0 bases, with 10 bases left between them. Germline V gene data show CDR1 as SGHDN and CDR2 as FVKESK. The CDR3 covers 15 residues. The CDR3 is CASSRDLSSYNEQFF. In DNA, the CDR3 is TGTGCCAGCAGCCGGGACCTGAGCTCCTACAATGAGCAGTTCTTC. Looking up the rest from reference TRBV14 and TRBJ2-1 gives the full variable domain: EAGVTQFPSHSVIEKGQTVTLRCDPISGHDNLYWYRRVMGKEIKFLLHFVKESKQDESGMPNNRFLAERTGGTYSTLKVQPAELEDSGVYFCASSRDLSSYNEQFFGPGTRLTVL.

The chain combines TRBV25-1 with TRBJ1-1; no firm D call. This CDR3 is built from 14 residues. Trimming stripped 3 bases from V and 2 bases from J, with 10 bases between. The germline CDR1 and CDR2 sequences are MGHDK and SYGVNS. CDR3 nucleotides: TGTGCCAGCAGTGATCTCCAGGCTAACACTGAAGCTTTCTTT. Translating gives CASSDLQANTEAFF.

The gene calls are TRBV19 and TRBJ2-7; TRBD2 aligns across 10 bases. The CDR3 consists of 18 residues. V shed 3 bases, J shed 4 bases, and the junction held 15 bases outside the gene matches. Looked up from germline, CDR1 is LNHDA and CDR2 is SQIVND (reference sequence). The DNA for the CDR3 is TGTGCCAGTAGTATTCGTAGCGGGGGGCTCGCCGAACTTTACGAGCAGTACTTC. This encodes CASSIRSGGLAELYEQYF.

V is TRBV13 and J is TRBJ1-2, with D possibly being TRBD1 (5 bases). The CDR3 covers 14 residues. Germline V gene data show CDR1 as PRHDT and CDR2 as FYEKMQ (reference sequence). Trimming pared 5 bases from V and 3 bases from J, leaving 13 bases between. The CDR3 region is CASSKGGRDYGYTF. For the CDR3, the DNA is TGTGCCAGCAGCAAGGGAGGCAGGGACTATGGCTACACCTTC.

This chain joins TRBV5-8 and TRBJ2-3; D unresolved. Germline CDR1 SGHTS, CDR2 YDEGEE. The CDR3 loop spans 16 amino acids. The V gene lost 0 bases and the J gene lost 0 bases, with 11 bases spanning the gap. CDR3 protein: CASSLGSDSSTDTQYF. The DNA of the CDR3 is TGTGCCAGCAGCTTGGGGTCCGATTCTAGCACAGATACGCAGTATTTT.

This clone was seen ten or more times. The chain joins TRBV6-5 to TRBJ1-5; TRBD1 aligns across 10 bases. After removal of 6 bases from V and 7 bases from J, the junction contained 9 bases not matched to a gene. Germline lookup yields CDR1 MNHEY and CDR2 SVGAGI. This CDR3 spans 15 amino acids. In nucleotides, the CDR3 is TGTGCCAGCAGACCCGGGACAGGGGAGCCCCAGCCCCAGCATTTT. The encoded protein is CASRPGTGEPQPQHF.

CDR3: CASSRTSTNEKLFF. CDR3 bases: TGCGCCAGCAGCAGGACGTCAACTAATGAAAAACTGTTTTTT. V and J are TRBV5-1 and TRBJ1-4; no definite D call. The V gene lost 4 bases and the J gene lost 0 bases, with 7 bases spanning the gap. From germline, CDR1 is SGHRS and CDR2 YFSETQ. This CDR3 contains 14 residues.

The V gene is TRBV11-2, the J gene TRBJ2-1; 10 bases line up with TRBD2. Trimming cost V 4 bases and J 0 bases; bases outside gene matches: 3. Germline CDR1 is SGHAT and CDR2 is FQNNGV. The CDR3 contains 16 residues. In nucleotides, the CDR3 is TGTGCCAGCAGCTCCATAGCGGGAGGCTCCTACAATGAGCAGTTCTTC. Amino acids: CASSSIAGGSYNEQFF.

The chain carries TRBV18 and TRBJ1-2; 9 bases match TRBD1. The V and J ends lost 4 bases and 4 bases, in that order; junction bases with no gene match: 13. The CDR3 is made up of 17 amino acids. Per germline, CDR1 KGHSH and CDR2 LQKENI. The CDR3 is CASSQTSRDRESYGYTF. CDR3 nucleotides: TGTGCCAGCTCACAGACGTCCCGGGACAGGGAGAGCTATGGCTACACCTTC.

The chain combines TRBV9 with TRBJ1-6; D is unclear. Germline CDR1 and CDR2: SGDLS and YYNGEE. This CDR3 comprises 14 residues. Trimming stripped 0 bases from V and 9 bases from J, with 10 bases between. The CDR3 DNA reads TGTGCCAGCAGCGTAGATAGGGCGGGTTCACCCCTCCACTTT. It codes for CASSVDRAGSPLHF.